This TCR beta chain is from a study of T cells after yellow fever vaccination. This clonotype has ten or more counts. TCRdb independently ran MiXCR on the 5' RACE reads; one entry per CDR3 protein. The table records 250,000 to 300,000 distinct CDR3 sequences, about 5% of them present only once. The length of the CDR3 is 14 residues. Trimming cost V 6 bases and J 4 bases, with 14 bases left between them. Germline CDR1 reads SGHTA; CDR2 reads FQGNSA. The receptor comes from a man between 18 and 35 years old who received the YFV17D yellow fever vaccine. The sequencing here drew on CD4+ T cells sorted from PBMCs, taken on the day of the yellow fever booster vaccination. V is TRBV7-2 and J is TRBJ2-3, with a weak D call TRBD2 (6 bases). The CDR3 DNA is TGTGCCAGCAGGTGGGCCGGGGAGGCAGATACGCAGTATTTT. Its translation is CASRWAGEADTQYF.